The 19 T cell receptor beta chains below come from one sample, sequenced in a study of Tregs in tolerant kidney transplant recipients. Profiling relied on immunoSEQ multiplex PCR, and the TCRdb table lists in-frame clones only, not all of them. The sample lists 68,000 or so clones; roughly 84% were seen once. Sequencing was carried out using CD4+ T cells from blood. These receptors were collected from a human donor in good health.

The J gene is TRBJ2-5, the V gene TRBV27; 7 positions agree with TRBD2. Trimming at V came to 1 base and at J to 7 bases, leaving 6 bases not matched to a gene. CDR3 length equals 14 residues. CDR1 is MNHEY and CDR2 is SMNVEV in the germline V gene (reference sequence). The CDR3, as DNA: TGTGCCAGCAGTTTATTTCGGGGGGACCGGACCCAGTACTTC. Protein sequence: CASSLFRGDRTQYF.

V and J are TRBV4-3 and TRBJ2-7; D remains ambiguous. Germline V CDR1 and CDR2: LGHNA, YSLEER. V shed 4 bases and J shed 5 bases, with 15 bases lying between them. The CDR3 is 14 amino acids. This chain's CDR3 is CASSRGPPGNEQYF. CDR3 DNA: TGCGCCAGCAGCCGAGGCCCCCCGGGTAACGAGCAGTACTTC.

The rearrangement links TRBV18 to TRBJ1-2; no definite D call. The V end was cut by 2 bases, the J end by 4 bases, with 17 bases between. Germline CDR1 reads KGHSH; CDR2 reads LQKENI. The CDR3 runs 16 residues. This CDR3 is CASSPMSGEQTYGYTF. The DNA of the CDR3 is TGTGCCAGCTCACCAATGTCAGGCGAACAGACCTATGGCTACACCTTC.

The count of this clone is one. The chain uses TRBV20-1 and TRBJ1-3, with D unresolved. In germline, CDR1 is DFQATT, CDR2 SNEGSKA (reference sequence). V was pared by 8 bases and J by 4 bases, with 9 bases between. The CDR3 has 11 amino acids. Here the CDR3 reads CSKGRGNTIYF. The CDR3 nucleotides read TGCAGTAAGGGTCGCGGAAACACCATATATTTT.

J is TRBJ1-1 and V is TRBV5-1; TRBD1 agrees at 9 bases. The trim removed 6 bases at V and 6 bases at J, leaving 9 bases unmatched. The CDR3 loop spans 14 amino acids. Germline values: CDR1 SGHRS, CDR2 YFSETQ. The CDR3, as DNA: TGCGCCAGCAACAGGACAGGGGTTGGAGCTGAAGCTTTCTTT. This translates into CASNRTGVGAEAFF.

The chain has TRBV9 and TRBJ2-7; D possibly corresponds to TRBD2 (6 bases). The CDR3 totals 14 residues. V lost 0 bases and J lost 3, with 10 bases in between. Per germline, CDR1 SGDLS and CDR2 YYNGEE. The CDR3 nucleotides read TGTGCCAGCAGCGTAGGGGGACTCGGCTACGAGCAGTACTTC. Translated, it gives CASSVGGLGYEQYF. The variable domain in full, with the rest retrieved from reference TRBV9 and TRBJ2-7, is DSGVTQTPKHLITATGQRVTLRCSPRSGDLSVYWYQQSLDQGLQFLIQYYNGEERAKGNILERFSAQQFPDLHSELNLSSLELGDSALYFCASSVGGLGYEQYFGPGTRLTVT.

This clone showed up just a few times. The V gene is TRBV27, the J gene TRBJ2-2, with TRBD1 matching over 7 bases. CDR3 length: 13 amino acids. V lost 7 bases, J lost 5 bases, and 4 bases stayed unmatched. In germline, CDR1 is MNHEY, CDR2 SMNVEV (reference sequence). CDR3 nucleotides: TGTGCCAGCACAGGGGGTTATACCGGGGAGCTGTTTTTT. It is translated as CASTGGYTGELFF.

Concerning this clone: Other DNA sequences in the same sample also yield this CDR3. The V gene is TRBV4-1, the J gene TRBJ2-2; maybe TRBD1 (5 bases). The CDR3 consists of 15 residues. Looked up from germline, CDR1 is MGHRA and CDR2 is YSYEKL. V was shortened by 1 base and J by 0 bases, with 6 bases between the two germline ends. CDR3 nucleotides: TGCGCCAGCAGCCAAGGGGGCGCGAACACCGGGGAGCTGTTTTTT. Translating gives CASSQGGANTGELFF.

The DNA of the CDR3 is TGTGCCAGCAGCGCACGGGGGCCTGGGGCAGATACGCAGTATTTT. Its translation: CASSARGPGADTQYF. This sequence joins TRBV9 and TRBJ2-3; D possibly matches TRBD1 or TRBD2 (6 bases each). Germline values: CDR1 SGDLS, CDR2 YYNGEE. This CDR3 comprises 15 residues. V gave up 3 bases and J gave up 4 bases, with 15 bases separating them.

The CDR3 loop reads CASSLDLQTLGGETQYF. The CDR3 DNA reads as TGTGCCAGCAGCTTAGATCTACAGACTCTAGGTGGGGAGACCCAGTACTTC. The chain is built from TRBV11-2 and TRBJ2-5; D is ambiguous. This CDR3 is built from 17 residues. Trimming took off 0 bases at V and 5 bases at J, with 19 bases between the two ends. Looked up from germline, CDR1 is SGHAT and CDR2 is FQNNGV.

The rearrangement joins TRBV10-3 to TRBJ2-3, with 8 bases lining up with TRBD2. V lost 4 bases and J lost 3; bases outside the gene matches: 3. The CDR3 covers 14 residues. Germline loops: CDR1 ENHRY, CDR2 SYGVKD. DNA of the CDR3: TGTGCCATCAGTGCCGGGGGGGGGACAGATACGCAGTATTTT. Its protein product is CAISAGGGTDTQYF.

The rearrangement joins TRBV27 to TRBJ1-1; a possible D gene is TRBD1 (5 bases). The length of the CDR3 is 12 residues. The V end was cut by 3 bases, the J end by 8 bases, with 10 bases between. CDR1 is MNHEY, CDR2 SMNVEV, per germline (reference sequence). This CDR3 is CASSFQGGEAFF. CDR3 sequence (DNA): TGTGCCAGCAGTTTCCAGGGCGGCGAAGCTTTCTTT.

J is TRBJ2-3 and V is TRBV10-3, with 9 bases that match TRBD1. J gave up 5 bases and V 6 bases, and 6 bases lay outside the gene matches. The CDR3 totals 14 residues. CDR1 is ENHRY, CDR2 SYGVKD, per germline. The CDR3 DNA reads TGTGCCATCAGCAGGGGACAGGGATTAGATACGCAGTATTTT. Protein product: CAISRGQGLDTQYF.

This clone was found a few times. This chain joins TRBV25-1 and TRBJ1-5; a possible D gene is TRBD1 (5 bases). Germline V CDR1 and CDR2: MGHDK, SYGVNS. V lost 2 bases and J lost 4, with 6 bases in between. This CDR3 contains 13 residues. CDR3 sequence reads: CASSEGGNQPQHF. For the CDR3, the DNA is TGTGCCAGCAGTGAAGGGGGGAATCAGCCCCAGCATTTT.

The J gene is TRBJ2-7, the V gene TRBV11-3, with 9 bases matching TRBD1. The length of the CDR3 is 14 residues. Germline V lookup: CDR1 SGHNT, CDR2 YENEEA. With 5 bases clipped from V and 2 bases from J, the junction kept 4 bases outside the gene matches. This CDR3 reads CASSPRTGAYEQYF. CDR3 DNA: TGTGCCAGCAGCCCGAGGACAGGGGCCTACGAGCAGTACTTC.

V and J are TRBV6-1 and TRBJ1-1, with D perhaps matching TRBD1 (5 bases). CDR1 MNHNS and CDR2 SASEGT come from the germline V gene. The length of the CDR3 is 12 residues. V gave up 7 bases and J gave up 5 bases, with 11 bases separating them. The CDR3 DNA reads TGTGCCAGCACTCGGGGGGGGACTGAAGCTTTCTTT. Its translation: CASTRGGTEAFF.

The chain combines TRBV11-2 with TRBJ2-1; TRBD2 matches 7 bases. The germline V gene encodes CDR1 SGHAT and CDR2 FQNNGV. The CDR3 is 16 amino acids. The ends lost 2 bases at V and 3 bases at J; junction bases unmatched: 7. The DNA of the CDR3 is TGTGCCAGCAGCTTAAACCGGGCTAGCGGCTACAATGAGCAGTTCTTC. Amino acid sequence: CASSLNRASGYNEQFF.

The CDR3 sequence is CASSKPGTPHF. In DNA, the CDR3 is TGTGCCAGCAGCAAACCCGGGACACCCCACTTT. The chain joins TRBV6-5 to TRBJ1-6, with a possible D match to TRBD1 (6 bases). The germline V gene encodes CDR1 MNHEY and CDR2 SVGAGI. The CDR3 is 11 amino acids. V was trimmed by 6 bases and J by 18 bases, leaving 15 bases between them.

This CDR3 is CASSEGQGLAKNIQYF. CDR3 DNA: TGTGCCAGCAGCGAAGGACAGGGACTAGCCAAAAACATTCAGTACTTC. This sequence joins TRBV7-6 and TRBJ2-4, with 8 bases identical to TRBD1. Germline V CDR1 and CDR2: SGHVS, FNYEAQ. Losses at the gene ends were 5 bases for V and 0 bases for J; bases not matched to a gene: 6. There are 16 residues in the CDR3. The variable domain in full, with the rest retrieved from reference TRBV7-6 and TRBJ2-4, is GAGVSQSPRYKVTKRGQDVALRCDPISGHVSLYWYRQALGQGPEFLTYFNYEAQQDKSGLPNDRFSAERPEGSISTLTIQRTEQRDSAMYRCASSEGQGLAKNIQYFGAGTRLSVL.